The present T cell receptor beta chain was sequenced within a study of T cell responses to AZD1222 COVID-19 vaccine listed by TCRdb under 2021. For the wider study: AZD1222 recipients with second doses at about 4 weeks or about 12 weeks were pooled, because spike-specific TCR depth and breadth did not differ between schedules. Trial participants were enrolled by age into subgroups of 18-55, 56-69 and 70-plus years, and approximately 150, 30 and 60 TCR-sequenced participants, respectively, were included in these subgroups. A total of 230 to 250 trial participants underwent TCR sequencing, of whom about 200 had received two doses of AZD1222 and 26 had received two doses of the MenACWY control vaccine. Overall study results and their limits: Conclusions about previously exposed vaccinees are limited because only six or seven AZD1222 recipients were SARS-CoV-2 seropositive at baseline. After two AZD1222 doses, spike-specific TCR breadth and depth were significantly higher than at day 0 and than in MenACWY recipients. Participants were mostly white British, with more females than males. The authors suggested clonal diversity may have been underestimated. Reportedly, close to half of the unique spike-specific TCRs recognized epitopes lying outside the regions that are mutated in the B.1.351 and B.1.1.7 variants. Because no day 14 peak-response samples were available, the repertoires could be characterized only after the peak T cell response. CD4 TCRs associated with the vaccine covered the entire spike protein, and the dominant responses were in regions 160-218 and 743-854. The 56-69-year group was small, and its depth increase did not reach significance, likely because of low power.

Note on this clone: It has no known antigen specificity. No base quality values were provided; no much bigger clone lies one nucleotide off.

The CDR3 regions of human TCRbeta chains were analyzed by immunosequencing. The study's processing was this. Repertoire TCRs were checked for matches against a reference library of SARS-CoV-2-specific TCRs that had been generated using the MIRA antigen-specificity platform. Breadth meant the fraction of unique TCRs that were SARS-CoV-2-associated, whereas depth meant the fraction of total T cells that were SARS-CoV-2-associated. Using the MIRA data, each spike-specific TCR was mapped to the spike region that the TCR reacts to and placed in a CD4 or CD8 class. Log10-transformed breadth and depth values were compared by one-way ANOVA with Sidak's multiple comparisons tests. TCRdb provides this immuneACCESS table in a form limited to in-frame rearrangements. Some clones are lacking; in checked studies, under half of them reflect an unresolved V gene, and why the rest are absent is not known. V and J calls plus clone size are reproduced from that table; the DNA served to infer D and trimming. The sample yields about 86,000 clones; roughly nine tenths were counted once. The biggest ten clones account for less than 3.5% of the sample.

The germline ends are 9 bases apart after V is trimmed by 4 bases and J by 2 bases. Per the germline V gene, SGHDT is the CDR1 and YYEEEE is the CDR2. The CDR3, from cysteine to phenylalanine, totals 14 residues. Just the 42-base CDR3 DNA is kept, in frame starting at base 1. According to the study, the label for this sample's time point signals: baseline before first vaccination. Vaccinee samples were obtained from the UK trials COV001 and COV002, which included a single-blind randomized controlled phase 2/3 trial of AZD1222 (ChAdOx1 nCoV-19) in healthy adults. For TCRbeta chain sequencing, PBMC samples from trial participants were taken at day 0 and at day 28 after the second dose.

The clonotype comes from an adult in good health. The chain was built from TRBV5-6 and TRBJ2-2; no D gene is confidently identified. The sample consisted of peripheral blood, taken on day 0 of AZD1222 vaccination. DNA sequence: TGTGCCAGCAGCCGCGACCGAAACACCGGGGAGCTGTTTTTT. Its translation is CASSRDRNTGELFF.